One and the same sample provided the 28 T cell receptor beta chains below, sequenced in a study of metastatic and nonmetastatic thyroid tumors. TCRdb reprocessed the PCR reads using MiXCR. The data contain 25,000 to 35,000 clones, less than 14% of them singletons. Patients had received no treatment of any kind before thyroid surgery. Sequencing was done on a sample of blood. Receptors originate from a female donor with papillary thyroid cancer or a benign thyroid nodule (not recorded which). Some clones in this sample may be carry-over from other donors' samples.

CDR3 amino acids: CSALFPAGPSYEQYF. Here the CDR3 DNA reads TGCAGTGCTTTGTTTCCAGCGGGGCCCTCCTACGAGCAGTACTTC. The chain couples TRBV20-1 to TRBJ2-7; 7 nucleotides line up with TRBD2. The CDR3 is made up of 15 amino acids. Germline-derived CDR1 and CDR2 are DFQATT and SNEGSKA (reference sequence). The J segment lost 0 bases and the V segment lost 5 bases, leaving 10 bases of the junction unmatched.

J is TRBJ1-2 and V is TRBV7-9; perhaps TRBD1 as D (6 bases). This CDR3 is built from 12 residues. Germline-derived CDR1 and CDR2 are SEHNR and FQNEAQ (reference sequence). Trimming took off 4 bases at V and 6 bases at J, with 9 bases between the two ends. The CDR3 coding sequence is TGTGCCAGCAGCTCGGACAGCGATGGCTACACCTTC. Amino acids: CASSSDSDGYTF.

This clone was seen repeatedly, ten times or more. Other DNA sequences in this sample translate to the same CDR3. This chain connects TRBV20-1 to TRBJ2-5; D may correspond to TRBD1 or TRBD2 (5 bases each). The V and J ends lost 6 bases and 2 bases respectively, with 10 bases between them. The germline V gene encodes CDR1 DFQATT and CDR2 SNEGSKA (reference sequence). The CDR3 is made up of 12 amino acids. The CDR3 bases are TGCAGTGCCGGGACCACTCAAGAGACCCAGTACTTC. Translation: CSAGTTQETQYF.

In its sample, this clone was seen many times. V is TRBV10-2 and J is TRBJ2-2; either TRBD1 or TRBD2 may fit D (5 bases each). This CDR3 is built from 15 residues. CDR1 and CDR2 (germline): WSHSY, SAAADI. Deletions cut 6 bases from V and 0 bases from J, with 11 bases between. The CDR3 region is CASRTGTSNTGELFF. CDR3 nucleotides: TGCGCCAGCAGAACCGGGACCTCGAACACCGGGGAGCTGTTTTTT.

There are a few counts of this clone. V gene TRBV6-2 or TRBV6-3 combines with J gene TRBJ2-7; D may be TRBD1 (6 bases). Trimming removed 5 bases at V and 13 bases at J, with 21 bases between. Looked up from germline, CDR1 is MNHEY and CDR2 is SVGEGT. This CDR3 comprises 13 residues. CDR3 nucleotide sequence: TGTGCCAGCAGTGGGGACAACTCCTACGAGCTTTACTTC. This gives the protein CASSGDNSYELYF.

This clone was observed at least ten times. This sequence may be a read error, since a much larger clone differs from it by one base. The chain is built from TRBV6-6 and TRBJ1-2; no firm D call. The CDR3 loop spans 13 amino acids. Germline V gene data show CDR1 as MNHNY and CDR2 as SVGAGI (reference sequence). In DNA form, the CDR3 reads TGTGCCGGCAGTTATCCGGGGTACTATGGCTACACCTTC. Translation: CAGSYPGYYGYTF.

This clone has a handful of counts. The chain uses TRBV20-1 and TRBJ1-5, with D possibly matching TRBD1 (6 bases). The CDR3 is 13 amino acids. Germline CDR1 and CDR2: DFQATT and SNEGSKA (reference sequence). The ends were cut back, 6 bases at V and 3 bases at J, with 12 bases in the middle. CDR3: CSAGGGNNQPQHF. CDR3 in DNA: TGCAGTGCCGGGGGCGGGAACAATCAGCCCCAGCATTTT.

This clone has ten or more counts. This rearrangement joins TRBV7-2 to TRBJ1-2; 7 bases map to TRBD1. The CDR3 runs to 15 residues. Germline values: CDR1 SGHTA, CDR2 FQGNSA. The ends lost 5 bases at V and 8 bases at J; junction bases unmatched: 14. CDR3 region: CASSPGEGALYGYTF. CDR3 bases: TGTGCCAGCAGCCCCGGAGAGGGGGCCCTTTACGGCTACACCTTC.

At least ten counts were recorded for this clone. The chain links TRBV20-1 to TRBJ2-5, with 13 bases matching TRBD2. The CDR3 has 16 residues. V dropped 4 bases and J dropped 3; count of bases not matched to a gene: 8. Germline V gives CDR1 DFQATT, CDR2 SNEGSKA (reference sequence). DNA of the CDR3: TGCAGTGCTATCGGGGGGACTAGCGGGATCAAAGAGACCCAGTACTTC. Amino acid sequence: CSAIGGTSGIKETQYF.

This clone was counted many times. This chain connects TRBV6-2 or TRBV6-3 to TRBJ1-5; 7 nucleotides line up with TRBD1. The CDR3 contains 14 residues. Germline lookup yields CDR1 MNHEY and CDR2 SVGEGT. V gave up 4 bases and J gave up 6 bases; unmatched junction bases: 6. CDR3: CASSFTTGLQPQHF. DNA of the CDR3: TGTGCCAGCAGTTTCACGACAGGGCTTCAGCCCCAGCATTTT.

This clone was seen many times. The rearrangement joins TRBV5-1 to TRBJ2-7; TRBD1 is a possible D gene (5 bases). The CDR3 is made up of 13 amino acids. Germline lookup yields CDR1 SGHRS and CDR2 YFSETQ. V was clipped by 3 bases and J by 3 bases, with 10 bases between them. This CDR3 reads CASSSTAFYEQYF. CDR3 DNA sequence: TGCGCCAGCAGCTCGACAGCATTCTACGAGCAGTACTTC.

There are a few counts of this clone. The V gene is TRBV27, the J gene TRBJ2-2; TRBD2 might be the D (6 bases). The CDR3 consists of 15 residues. Germline CDR1 is MNHEY and CDR2 is SMNVEV (reference sequence). V was cut by 4 bases and J by 0 bases, with 9 bases left in between. The CDR3 DNA reads as TGTGCCAGCAGTTGGACTAACGCGAACACCGGGGAGCTGTTTTTT. This encodes CASSWTNANTGELFF.

This clone was counted many times. The rearrangement joins TRBV28 to TRBJ1-4; TRBD1 might be the D (5 bases). Trimming shortened V by 5 bases and J by 7 bases, and 11 bases separated the two germline ends. CDR3 length: 13 amino acids. Germline CDR1 MDHEN, CDR2 SYDVKM. CDR3 residues: CASSAGLFEKLFF. The CDR3 DNA reads as TGTGCCAGCAGTGCAGGGTTATTTGAAAAACTGTTTTTT.

This clone appeared many times. The chain joins TRBV4-3 to TRBJ1-4; D is perhaps TRBD1 (5 bases). The V and J ends lost 4 bases and 8 bases respectively, with 11 bases between them. The CDR3 spans 13 residues. Germline V gene data show CDR1 as LGHNA and CDR2 as YSLEER. The CDR3 loop reads CASSRRVDEKLFF. The CDR3 DNA sequence: TGCGCCAGCAGCCGCAGGGTTGACGAAAAACTGTTTTTT.

This chain connects TRBV5-1 to TRBJ2-7, with 12 nucleotides matching TRBD2. Per germline, CDR1 SGHRS and CDR2 YFSETQ. This CDR3 comprises 18 residues. After removal of 0 bases from V and 0 bases from J, the junction contained 7 bases not matched to a gene. CDR3 amino acids: CASSLGLAGEGSSYEQYF. The CDR3 DNA is TGCGCCAGCAGCTTGGGACTAGCGGGAGAGGGAAGCTCCTACGAGCAGTACTTC.

V is TRBV7-2 and J is TRBJ1-2; 8 bases align to TRBD1. Germline CDR1 is SGHTA and CDR2 is FQGNSA. The CDR3 runs 15 residues. J lost 2 bases, V lost 4 bases, and 6 bases had no gene match. The CDR3 sequence: CASSSRTGINYGYTF. DNA for the CDR3: TGTGCCAGCAGCTCTCGGACAGGGATAAACTATGGCTACACCTTC.

This clone was recorded many times. This chain joins TRBV6-1 and TRBJ2-5, with a weak D call TRBD2 (5 bases). Per the germline V gene, CDR1 is MNHNS and CDR2 is SASEGT. The CDR3 extends over 16 amino acids. Deletions cut 2 bases from V and 1 base from J, with 14 bases between. The CDR3: CASSEKGLLGQETQYF. CDR3 nucleotides: TGTGCCAGCAGTGAAAAAGGACTCCTAGGCCAAGAGACCCAGTACTTC.

This clone came up many times. V gene TRBV4-3 combines with J gene TRBJ2-2; D unresolved. CDR1 LGHNA and CDR2 YSLEER come from the germline V gene. The CDR3 length is 15 residues. V lost 1 base and J lost 7, with 13 bases in between. CDR3 DNA sequence: TGCGCCAGCAGCCAAGGTCTGAGGCCGGGCGGGGAGCTGTTTTTT. It translates to CASSQGLRPGGELFF.

This clone has a handful of counts. With a much larger clone just one base away, this may be a read error. V and J are TRBV29-1 and TRBJ2-5, with 7 bases that match TRBD2. V was clipped by 2 bases and J by 7 bases; unmatched bases: 7. Germline-derived CDR1 and CDR2 are SQVTM and ANQGSEA. CDR3 size: 13 residues. The CDR3 nucleotides read TGCAGCGTTGAATATCAGGAGCGGGGGACCCAGTACTTC. Its protein product is CSVEYQERGTQYF. Full variable domain (missing parts from reference TRBV29-1 and TRBJ2-5): SAVISQKPSRDICQRGTSLTIQCQVDSQVTMMFWYRQQPGQSLTLIATANQGSEATYESGFVIDKFPISRPNLTFSTLTVSNMSPEDSSIYLCSVEYQERGTQYFGPGTRLLVL.

This clone was observed at least ten times. This chain links TRBV28 with TRBJ1-6; 10 bases are shared with TRBD1. V shed 5 bases, J shed 6 bases, and the junction held 4 bases outside the gene matches. The CDR3 has 15 amino acids. Germline CDR1 MDHEN, CDR2 SYDVKM. DNA for the CDR3: TGTGCCAGCAGTCGCGACAGGGGGCGTAATTCACCCCTCCACTTT. Its translation: CASSRDRGRNSPLHF. Full variable domain (missing parts from reference TRBV28 and TRBJ1-6): DVKVTQSSRYLVKRTGEKVFLECVQDMDHENMFWYRQDPGLGLRLIYFSYDVKMKEKGDIPEGYSVSREKKERFSLILESASTNQTSMYLCASSRDRGRNSPLHFGNGTRLTVT.

The table lists this clone with many counts. J is TRBJ2-3 and V is TRBV7-2; TRBD1 is a possible D gene (5 bases). V was trimmed by 5 bases and J by 6 bases, leaving 15 bases between them. The CDR3 consists of 14 residues. Germline CDR1 reads SGHTA; CDR2 reads FQGNSA. In DNA, the CDR3 is TGTGCCAGCAGCCCTGACAGAGGATCGGATACGCAGTATTTT. Amino acid sequence: CASSPDRGSDTQYF.

The sample holds many counts of this clone. In DNA form, the CDR3 reads TGTGCCAGCAGTCCCTTGGGAGGTGACTATCAGCCCCAGCATTTT. Its protein product is CASSPLGGDYQPQHF. V gene TRBV27 combines with J gene TRBJ1-5; D gene ambiguous. In germline, CDR1 is MNHEY, CDR2 SMNVEV (reference sequence). V lost 5 bases and J lost 5, with 16 bases in between. The CDR3 is made up of 15 amino acids.

This clone was observed at least ten times. The chain uses TRBV29-1 and TRBJ2-1; 9 bases match TRBD1. The germline V gene has CDR1 SQVTM and CDR2 ANQGSEA. J was trimmed by 9 bases and V by 2 bases; bases with no gene match: 17. The CDR3 is 17 amino acids. The CDR3: CSVERPGQGSSWPEQFF. Here the CDR3 DNA reads TGCAGCGTTGAAAGACCGGGACAGGGATCATCATGGCCTGAGCAGTTCTTC.

CDR3 coding DNA: TGTGCCACGCAGGGTTACAATGAGCAGTTCTTC. Its protein product is CATQGYNEQFF. The gene calls are TRBV6-1 and TRBJ2-1; perhaps TRBD1 as D (5 bases). In germline, CDR1 is MNHNS, CDR2 SASEGT. V lost 10 bases and J 4 bases, leaving 8 bases between the germline ends. The CDR3 runs to 11 residues.

This clone was seen ten or more times. The chain links TRBV19 to TRBJ1-6; TRBD1 aligns across 8 bases. The germline gives CDR1 LNHDA, CDR2 SQIVND (reference sequence). V dropped 5 bases and J dropped 8; count of bases not matched to a gene: 17. The CDR3 is 18 amino acids. CDR3 bases: TGTGCCAGTAGTCTTCTGGTAGACAGGGGACAAAGAGATTCACCCCTCCACTTT. Residues: CASSLLVDRGQRDSPLHF.

This clone was seen many times. The V and J genes are TRBV9 and TRBJ2-3, with D tentatively TRBD2 (7 bases). Germline-derived CDR1 and CDR2 are SGDLS and YYNGEE. The CDR3 totals 16 residues. V lost 1 base and J lost 5, with 17 bases in between. CDR3 in DNA: TGTGCCAGCAGCGTAAGGGGGGGCTTTGCGGGAGATACGCAGTATTTT. Encoded protein: CASSVRGGFAGDTQYF.

This clone is medium-sized (0.01 to 0.1%). The genes are TRBV6-1 and TRBJ2-1; TRBD2 matches 13 bases. In germline, CDR1 is MNHNS, CDR2 SASEGT. This CDR3 is built from 15 residues. V lost 6 bases and J lost 8; bases outside the gene matches: 7. The CDR3 region is CASSPGTSGNDEQFF. The CDR3 DNA reads as TGTGCCAGCAGCCCCGGGACTAGCGGGAACGATGAGCAGTTCTTC.

Many counts were recorded for this clone. The chain recombines TRBV4-1 with TRBJ2-3, with 8 bases matching TRBD2. Germline V lookup: CDR1 MGHRA, CDR2 YSYEKL. This CDR3 region has 16 residues. V shed 0 bases, J shed 5 bases, and the junction held 7 bases outside the gene matches. DNA for the CDR3: TGCGCCAGCAGCCAAGATATTAGCGGGATTCAAGATACGCAGTATTTT. It is translated as CASSQDISGIQDTQYF.